This T cell receptor beta chain came from a study of T cell repertoires in cytomegalovirus infection. The V end lost 0 bases, the J end lost 2 bases, and 16 bases lay between the germline ends. This CDR3 has 17 residues. CDR1 and CDR2 (germline): LNHNV, YYDKDF (reference sequence). Study observations and caveats: HLA-C-restricted CMV-specific TCR beta clonotypes prevailed in the ex vivo response. Cumulative frequency of public TCR beta families picked out carriers of CMV plus the relevant HLA.

This clonotype was counted at least ten times. The target antigen is unknown. TCRdb re-called the reads through MiXCR, storing one row per CDR3 protein. Here the sample spans approximately 630,000 distinct CDR3 sequences, less than 25% being singletons. The source is a human donor in good health (CMV status not recorded). Some clones in this sample may be carry-over from other donors' samples. The chain couples TRBV15 to TRBJ1-2; TRBD1 might be the D (6 bases). The material sequenced was CD8+ T cells from PBMCs. DNA for the CDR3: TGTGCCACCAGCAGAGACCACCCAGGGGATCGGAACTATGGCTACACCTTC. As protein: CATSRDHPGDRNYGYTF.